One T cell receptor beta chain is described in this entry. No antigen is known for it. Blood was collected once per donor into heparin, averaging about 116 mL. The authors sorted CD4+ naive, central memory, regulatory and stem cell-like memory cells via CD45RO/CCR7/CD25/CD127/CD95/CD27. Each population that was sorted was more than 98% pure. This CDR3 comprises 12 residues. Germline assignment: CDR1 MDHEN and CDR2 SYDVKM. V gave up 7 bases and J gave up 5 bases, with 12 bases separating them. Expressed TCRB transcripts got sequenced, as all isolated RNA was reverse transcribed. Sequencing used immunoSEQ multiplex PCR; TCRdb keeps in-frame clones, though not all of them. The sample consists of around 600,000 clones, around 11% of them appearing once. The data were taken from a study of beta chain features in type 1 diabetes. About the research overall: Healthy donors and patients showed comparable age, gender and cell yields. Study results and caveats: Type 1 diabetes patients had TCRB CDR3s that were shorter (moderately but significantly so) in all four CD4+ subsets.

V usage is TRBV28 and J usage is TRBJ2-7, with D perhaps TRBD2 (6 bases). This TCR was sampled from a man aged 30 to 45 with type 1 diabetes. The sample comprised naive CD4+ T cells from blood. CDR3 protein: CASTTGGNEQYF. CDR3 nucleotides: TGTGCCAGCACCACGGGCGGGAACGAGCAGTACTTC.